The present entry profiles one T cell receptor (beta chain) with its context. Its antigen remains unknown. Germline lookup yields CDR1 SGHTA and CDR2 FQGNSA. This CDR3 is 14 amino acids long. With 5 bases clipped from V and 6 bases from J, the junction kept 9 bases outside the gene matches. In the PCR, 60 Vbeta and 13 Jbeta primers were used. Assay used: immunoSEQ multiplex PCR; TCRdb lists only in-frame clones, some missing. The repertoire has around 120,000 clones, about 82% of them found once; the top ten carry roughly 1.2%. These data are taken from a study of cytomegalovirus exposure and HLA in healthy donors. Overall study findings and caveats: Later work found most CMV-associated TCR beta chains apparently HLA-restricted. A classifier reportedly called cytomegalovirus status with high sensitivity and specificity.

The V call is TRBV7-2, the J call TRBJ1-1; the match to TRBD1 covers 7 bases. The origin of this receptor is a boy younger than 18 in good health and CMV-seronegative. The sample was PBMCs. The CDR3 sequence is CASSPIQGTAEAFF. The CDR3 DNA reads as TGTGCCAGCAGCCCGATACAGGGGACCGCTGAAGCTTTCTTT.